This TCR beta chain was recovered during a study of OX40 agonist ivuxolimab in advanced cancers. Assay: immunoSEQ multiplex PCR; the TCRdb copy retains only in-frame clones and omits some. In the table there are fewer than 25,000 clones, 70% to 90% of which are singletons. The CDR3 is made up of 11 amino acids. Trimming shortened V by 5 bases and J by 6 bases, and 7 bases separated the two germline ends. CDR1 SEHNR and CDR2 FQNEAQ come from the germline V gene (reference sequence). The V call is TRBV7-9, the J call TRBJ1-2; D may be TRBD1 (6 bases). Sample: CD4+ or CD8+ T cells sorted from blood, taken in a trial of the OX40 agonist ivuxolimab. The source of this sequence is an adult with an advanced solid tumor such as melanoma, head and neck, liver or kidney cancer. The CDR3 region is CASSQGNGYTF. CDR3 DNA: TGTGCCAGCAGCCAGGGGAATGGCTACACCTTC. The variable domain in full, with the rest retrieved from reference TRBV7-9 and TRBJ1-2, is DTGVSQNPRHKITKRGQNVTFRCDPISEHNRLYWYRQTLGQGPEFLTYFQNEAQLEKSRLLSDRFSAERPKGSFSTLEIQRTEQGDSAMYLCASSQGNGYTFGSGTRLTVV.